This TCR beta chain stems from a study of OX40 agonist ivuxolimab in advanced cancers. Regarding the complete study: Ivuxolimab, which targeted the costimulatory receptor OX40 (CD134), was an agonistic, fully human IgG2 monoclonal antibody. Intravenous ivuxolimab was administered to patients every 2 weeks at six dose levels: 0.01, 0.1, 0.3, 1.5, 3 and 10 mg/kg. Of the roughly 52 dose-escalation patients, hepatocellular carcinoma was present in about 20, melanoma in approximately 15, renal cell carcinoma in 9 and head and neck cancer in 9. In the dose-escalation cohort, roughly 80% of patients were male, and the mean age was approximately 64 years, with a range of roughly 20 to 79. Patients were allowed to have had prior anti-PD-1, anti-PD-L1 or anti-CTLA-4 therapy, and around 43% of the dose-escalation patients had been treated with checkpoint inhibitors. Partial responses occurred in three dose-escalation patients, of whom one had hepatocellular carcinoma and two had cutaneous melanoma. Peripheral TCRbeta sequencing aimed to test whether ivuxolimab altered TCR sequence diversity and caused clonal T-cell expansion. The paper reports the monotherapy dose-escalation portion (N of about 47 patients) of the phase I ivuxolimab trial.

On this clone itself: What antigen it recognizes has not been identified. The input lacks base qualities; no much larger clone sits a single base away.

Study-wide findings and limitations: Which antigens the clonally expanded peripheral T cells were specific for was not determined. At doses of 0.1 to 3.0 mg/kg, clonal expansion of both CD4+ and CD8+ T cells in blood was seen between baseline and week 6. Low levels of normalized T-cell clonal expansion were also seen in some patients who did not respond. In partial responders in the 0.1-3.0 mg/kg groups, normalized peripheral clonal expansion was found to be among the lowest, especially among CD8+ T cells. After ivuxolimab, more expanded clones were found on average in CD8+ T cells than in CD4+ T cells.

From the cysteine up to the phenylalanine, the CDR3 has a length of 15 residues. Just the 45-base CDR3 DNA is kept, in frame starting at base 1. CDR1 and CDR2 are read off the germline V gene as SGHTA and FQGTGA. Trimming removed 5 bases from V and 3 bases from J; the gene matches leave 8 bases unexplained. Genomic DNA was isolated from the sorted cells so that the TCRbeta CDR3 region could be sequenced. The immunoSEQ Assay was used to sequence the TCRbeta CDR3 regions. What TCRdb holds here is the immuneACCESS table cut down to in-frame rearrangements. Part of the clones is not present; checked against another copy, under half of the missing clones reflect an unresolved V gene, and the others are unexplained. This sample is represented by 70,000 or so clones; over 65% of them were singletons. Roughly 6.1% of the sample rests with the top ten. The trial excluded patients who had a history of autoimmune disease or were on systemic immunosuppression. In every dose cohort, peripheral blood was drawn for TCR sequencing at baseline, cycle 4 day 1, and cycle 7 day 1. The samples were drawn from a first-in-human, open-label, multicenter phase I dose-escalation trial of ivuxolimab. Adults with locally advanced or metastatic head and neck squamous cell, hepatocellular, melanoma or renal cell carcinoma were enrolled in the trial. CD4+ and CD8+ T cells were sorted separately from peripheral blood before TCR sequencing.

The chain is made from TRBV7-3 and TRBJ2-7; 9 bases in the middle match TRBD2. This receptor was obtained from an adult with an advanced solid tumor such as melanoma, head and neck, liver or kidney cancer. The input for sequencing was CD4+ or CD8+ T cells sorted from blood, taken in a trial of the OX40 agonist ivuxolimab. The DNA sequence is TGTGCCAGCAGCACGAGCGGGGGGCCCCTCTACGAGCAGTACTTC. Its coded protein is CASSTSGGPLYEQYF.